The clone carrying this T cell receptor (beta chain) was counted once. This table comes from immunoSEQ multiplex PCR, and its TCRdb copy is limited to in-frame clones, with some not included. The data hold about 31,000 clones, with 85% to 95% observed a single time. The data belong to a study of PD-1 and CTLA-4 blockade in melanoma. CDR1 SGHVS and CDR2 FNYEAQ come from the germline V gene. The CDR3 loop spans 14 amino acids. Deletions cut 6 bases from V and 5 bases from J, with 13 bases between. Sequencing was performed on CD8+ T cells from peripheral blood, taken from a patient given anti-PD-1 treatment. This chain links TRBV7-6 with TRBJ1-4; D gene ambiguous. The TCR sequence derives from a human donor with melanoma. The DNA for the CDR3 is TGTGCCAGCAGTACAAGGTCCGAAAATGAAAAACTGTTTTTT. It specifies CASSTRSENEKLFF.